Below, 19 T cell receptor beta chains from the same sample are listed, as sequenced in a study of T cell changes during pregnancy in multiple sclerosis. Generated by immunoSEQ multiplex PCR, the TCRdb table keeps only in-frame clones and is missing some. The sample yields 45,000 to 55,000 clones, approximately 91% seen once. Sequenced here: CD4+ T cells from peripheral blood mononuclear cells, sampled after pregnancy. The source is a female donor in good health, enrolled as a control in a pregnancy study.

The DNA for the CDR3 is TGTGCCAGCAGTCAGACCGGGAGGCCAAGCGAGCAGTACTTC. Protein: CASSQTGRPSEQYF. The chain recombines TRBV6-5 with TRBJ2-7; 7 bases are shared with TRBD2. The length of the CDR3 is 14 residues. From germline, CDR1 is MNHEY and CDR2 SVGAGI. The V and J ends lost 5 bases and 6 bases, in that order; junction bases with no gene match: 10.

The chain uses TRBV19 and TRBJ1-4; D is unclear. This CDR3 region has 14 residues. V was cut by 7 bases and J by 8 bases, with 17 bases left in between. Germline CDR1 and CDR2: LNHDA and SQIVND (reference sequence). This CDR3 is CASTDTGYSEKLFF. DNA for the CDR3: TGTGCCAGTACCGATACGGGGTATAGCGAAAAACTGTTTTTT. The variable domain in full, completed from reference TRBV19 and TRBJ1-4, reads DGGITQSPKYLFRKEGQNVTLSCEQNLNHDAMYWYRQDPGQGLRLIYYSQIVNDFQKGDIAEGYSVSREKKESFPLTVTSAQKNPTAFYLCASTDTGYSEKLFFGSGTQLSVL.

The J gene is TRBJ1-2, the V gene TRBV6-5, with TRBD1 matching over 7 bases. Germline CDR1 and CDR2: MNHEY and SVGAGI. The CDR3 is 13 residues long. J gave up 5 bases and V 9 bases, and 9 bases lay outside the gene matches. The CDR3 DNA reads TGTGCCAGTTCCCCTGGGACAGTTTATGGCTACACCTTC. Translation: CASSPGTVYGYTF.

The rearrangement uses TRBV5-1 and TRBJ2-5; perhaps TRBD2 as D (5 bases). The germline CDR1 and CDR2 sequences are SGHRS and YFSETQ. V lost 0 bases and J lost 3, with 9 bases in between. The CDR3 spans 14 residues. CDR3 DNA sequence: TGCGCCAGCAGCTTGGGGCAAGCGGAAGAGACCCAGTACTTC. Protein: CASSLGQAEETQYF.

CDR3 in DNA: TGTGCCAGCAGCCAAACACGCGAGGAAAGCACAGATACGCAGTATTTT. It yields the protein CASSQTREESTDTQYF. This chain joins TRBV7-9 and TRBJ2-3; no firm D call. Trimming took 5 bases from V and 0 from J, leaving 15 bases between them. The length of the CDR3 is 16 residues. The germline V gene encodes CDR1 SEHNR and CDR2 FQNEAQ (reference sequence).

The V call is TRBV6-5, the J call TRBJ1-2; 9 positions agree with TRBD1. The CDR3 is 13 residues long. Per the germline V gene, CDR1 is MNHEY and CDR2 is SVGAGI. The junction had 6 bases not matched to a gene; V was cut back by 7 bases and J by 6 bases. CDR3 nucleotides: TGTGCCAGCACAATGGACAGGGGAGATGGCTACACCTTC. Amino acids: CASTMDRGDGYTF.

The J gene is TRBJ2-5, the V gene TRBV10-3, with 7 positions matching TRBD1. V shed 10 bases, J shed 5 bases, and the junction held 10 bases outside the gene matches. This CDR3 region has 13 residues. The germline gives CDR1 ENHRY, CDR2 SYGVKD. The CDR3, as DNA: TGTGCCACGGCTCGACAGGGCGGGGAGACCCAGTACTTC. As protein: CATARQGGETQYF.

This sequence joins TRBV9 and TRBJ2-3, with D maybe TRBD2 (5 bases). CDR3 length equals 16 residues. V shed 3 bases and J shed 0 bases, with 14 bases lying between them. CDR1 SGDLS and CDR2 YYNGEE come from the germline V gene. The CDR3 bases are TGTGCCAGCAGCGGCACTAGAAGCGGAAGCACAGATACGCAGTATTTT. The encoded protein is CASSGTRSGSTDTQYF. Full variable domain (missing parts from reference TRBV9 and TRBJ2-3): DSGVTQTPKHLITATGQRVTLRCSPRSGDLSVYWYQQSLDQGLQFLIQYYNGEERAKGNILERFSAQQFPDLHSELNLSSLELGDSALYFCASSGTRSGSTDTQYFGPGTRLTVL.

The chain links TRBV4-1 to TRBJ2-1, with D maybe TRBD2 (6 bases). Trimming left V 6 bases short and J 0 bases short, with 12 bases between. The V gene's germline CDR1 is MGHRA and CDR2 YSYEKL. The CDR3 consists of 15 residues. The CDR3 protein is CASRWWTTSYNEQFF. The CDR3 bases are TGCGCCAGCAGGTGGTGGACTACCTCCTACAATGAGCAGTTCTTC.

The chain employs TRBV27 and TRBJ1-2; TRBD1 might be the D (5 bases). Germline V gene lookup returns CDR1 MNHEY and CDR2 SMNVEV (reference sequence). Deletions cut 3 bases from V and 8 bases from J, with 13 bases between. The CDR3 totals 13 residues. In nucleotides, the CDR3 is TGTGCCAGCAGTTTGAGGGGCAGCGGGGGCTACACCTTC. Residues: CASSLRGSGGYTF.

This clone was counted a single time. This chain joins TRBV5-1 and TRBJ1-1; D is perhaps TRBD1 (6 bases). This CDR3 contains 14 residues. The germline CDR1 and CDR2 sequences are SGHRS and YFSETQ. V lost 2 bases, J lost 5 bases, and 13 bases lay in between. The CDR3 here is CASSLVGASTEAFF. DNA of the CDR3: TGCGCCAGCAGCTTAGTGGGGGCCAGTACTGAAGCTTTCTTT.

The table lists this clone with a count of one. This chain uses TRBV18 with TRBJ2-1, with D possibly matching TRBD2 (5 bases). V was trimmed by 2 bases and J by 6 bases, leaving 20 bases between them. Germline assignment: CDR1 KGHSH and CDR2 LQKENI. CDR3 length equals 17 residues. The CDR3 coding sequence is TGTGCCAGCTCACCAAAAACCAGCGGCGCTGATGTCAATGAGCAGTTCTTC. It is translated as CASSPKTSGADVNEQFF.

The chain combines TRBV19 with TRBJ1-5; no clear D gene. From germline, CDR1 is LNHDA and CDR2 SQIVND (reference sequence). V dropped 2 bases and J dropped 6 bases, with 8 bases sitting between them. The CDR3 is 13 amino acids. The CDR3 protein is CASSIREFQPQHF. Written as DNA, the CDR3 is TGTGCCAGTAGTATACGCGAATTTCAGCCCCAGCATTTT.

This chain links TRBV7-8 with TRBJ2-7; D is ambiguous. The CDR3 contains 16 residues. Germline loops: CDR1 SGHVS, CDR2 FQNEAQ. The V gene lost 5 bases and the J gene lost 3 bases, with 20 bases spanning the gap. CDR3 sequence reads: CASSPNARGYYYEQYF. The CDR3 DNA reads as TGTGCCAGCAGCCCTAACGCCAGAGGATATTACTACGAGCAGTACTTC. The full variable domain, completed using reference TRBV7-8 and TRBJ2-7, is GAGVSQSPRYKVAKRGQDVALRCDPISGHVSLFWYQQALGQGPEFLTYFQNEAQLDKSGLPSDRFFAERPEGSVSTLKIQRTQQEDSAVYLCASSPNARGYYYEQYFGPGTRLTVT.

The V gene is TRBV18, the J gene TRBJ1-1, with 10 bases matching TRBD1. The V segment lost 3 bases and the J segment 11 bases; nucleotides outside the gene matches: 9. Germline CDR1 KGHSH, CDR2 LQKENI. The CDR3 has 14 amino acids. The CDR3 loop is CASSPYRDRGWAFF. As DNA, the CDR3 is TGTGCCAGCTCACCCTACCGGGACAGGGGATGGGCTTTCTTT.

This sequence joins TRBV29-1 and TRBJ2-3, with D tentatively TRBD1 (6 bases). The germline gives CDR1 SQVTM, CDR2 ANQGSEA. V lost 3 bases, J lost 3 bases, and 10 bases lay in between. The CDR3 spans 13 residues. Written as DNA, the CDR3 is TGCAGCGTTGAGGAACAGGGAACAGATACGCAGTATTTT. Translation gives CSVEEQGTDTQYF.

V usage is TRBV19 and J usage is TRBJ1-4, with no clear D. Germline V gene sequence: CDR1 LNHDA, CDR2 SQIVND (reference sequence). The V end lost 3 bases, the J end lost 0 bases, and 5 bases lay between the germline ends. The CDR3 sequence is 14 residues long. The DNA for the CDR3 is TGTGCCAGTAGTATTTCGGCAACTAATGAAAAACTGTTTTTT. Encoded protein: CASSISATNEKLFF.

V usage is TRBV28 and J usage is TRBJ2-7; a possible D gene is TRBD2 (6 bases). V lost 4 bases to trimming and J lost 7 bases, with 14 bases between them. Looked up from germline, CDR1 is MDHEN and CDR2 is SYDVKM. The CDR3 sequence is 13 residues long. CDR3 protein: CASSSGLSGEQYF. DNA for the CDR3: TGTGCCAGCAGTTCGGGACTCTCCGGGGAGCAGTACTTC.

The V and J genes are TRBV28 and TRBJ1-4; TRBD1 might be the D (5 bases). The CDR3 sequence is 17 residues long. The germline V gene has CDR1 MDHEN and CDR2 SYDVKM. Trimming pared 2 bases from V and 0 bases from J, leaving 13 bases between. In DNA, the CDR3 is TGTGCCAGCAGTTTAGTCCAGGGCCCCGCAACTAATGAAAAACTGTTTTTT. Translation: CASSLVQGPATNEKLFF. The whole variable domain, remainder taken from reference TRBV28 and TRBJ1-4, is DVKVTQSSRYLVKRTGEKVFLECVQDMDHENMFWYRQDPGLGLRLIYFSYDVKMKEKGDIPEGYSVSREKKERFSLILESASTNQTSMYLCASSLVQGPATNEKLFFGSGTQLSVL.